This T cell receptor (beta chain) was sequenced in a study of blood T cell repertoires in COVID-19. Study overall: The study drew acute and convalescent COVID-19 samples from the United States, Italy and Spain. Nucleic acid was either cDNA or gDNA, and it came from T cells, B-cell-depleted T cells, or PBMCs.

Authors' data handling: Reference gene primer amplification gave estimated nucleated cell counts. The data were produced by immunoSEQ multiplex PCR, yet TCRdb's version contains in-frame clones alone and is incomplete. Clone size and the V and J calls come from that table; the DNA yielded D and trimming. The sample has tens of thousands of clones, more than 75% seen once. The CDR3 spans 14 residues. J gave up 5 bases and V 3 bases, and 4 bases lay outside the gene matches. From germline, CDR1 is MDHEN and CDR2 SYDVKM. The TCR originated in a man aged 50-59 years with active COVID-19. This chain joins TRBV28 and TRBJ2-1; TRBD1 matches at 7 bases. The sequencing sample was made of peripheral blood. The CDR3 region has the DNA TGTGCCAGCAGTTTGCAGGGACAGCACAATGAGCAGTTCTTC. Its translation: CASSLQGQHNEQFF.